This T cell receptor beta chain was sequenced during a study of blood T cell repertoires in COVID-19. The wider study: PBMCs, B-cell-depleted T cells, or T cells provided the cDNA or gDNA that made up the material.

The protocol was immunoSEQ multiplex PCR, while the TCRdb copy is restricted to in-frame clones and leaves out a portion. The sample records 55,000 to 70,000 clones, around 87% being singletons. Germline CDR1 SNHLY, CDR2 FYNNEI. The CDR3 has 13 amino acids. V lost 8 bases to trimming and J lost 4 bases, with 12 bases between them. The source material was peripheral blood. The V gene is TRBV2, the J gene TRBJ1-5; no reliable D call. The clonotype originates from a man between 60 and 75 years old with active or convalescent COVID-19. CDR3 nucleotides: TGTGCCAGCCATTTGTCGGGGAATCAGCCCCAGCATTTT. As protein: CASHLSGNQPQHF.